Following are 14 T cell receptor beta chains from one sample sequenced in a study of beta chain features in type 1 diabetes. No antigens are known for them. Overall study findings and caveats: Moderate yet significant TCRB CDR3 shortening was seen in Type 1 diabetes patients in all four CD4+ subsets.

Expressed TCRB transcripts were sequenced after all isolated RNA was converted to cDNA. The table came from immunoSEQ multiplex PCR; TCRdb's copy has only in-frame clones and leaves some out. The repertoire holds roughly 150,000 clones, with over 55% as singletons. Sequenced: naive CD4+ T cells from blood. The receptors derive from a man aged 25-45 years with type 1 diabetes.

The J gene is TRBJ1-2, the V gene TRBV29-1; TRBD1 agrees at 7 bases. Germline loops: CDR1 SQVTM, CDR2 ANQGSEA. After removal of 6 bases from V and 4 bases from J, the junction contained 8 bases not matched to a gene. CDR3 length: 13 residues. The CDR3 region is CSVDTGVAYGYTF. The CDR3 DNA sequence: TGCAGCGTAGATACAGGGGTGGCCTATGGCTACACCTTC.

The chain carries TRBV15 and TRBJ2-2, with D unclear. Trimming took 0 bases from V and 5 from J, leaving 4 bases between them. The CDR3 sequence is 13 residues long. Germline loops: CDR1 LNHNV, CDR2 YYDKDF (reference sequence). Written as DNA, the CDR3 is TGTGCCACCAGCAGAGACAGAACCGGGGAGCTGTTTTTT. It codes for CATSRDRTGELFF.

This clone has only one observation. J is TRBJ2-3 and V is TRBV4-3; 8 positions agree with TRBD1. With V trimmed by 4 bases and J by 12 bases, 6 bases remained unmatched. Germline CDR1 reads LGHNA; CDR2 reads YSLEER. The CDR3 has 12 amino acids. As DNA, the CDR3 is TGCGCCAGCAGCCGGGAAGGACAGGGCCAGTATTTT. The encoded protein is CASSREGQGQYF.

This sequence joins TRBV9 and TRBJ2-7; D is unclear. Trimming took 5 bases from V and 0 from J, leaving 9 bases between them. CDR3 length: 13 amino acids. The germline gives CDR1 SGDLS, CDR2 YYNGEE. In DNA form, the CDR3 reads TGTGCCAGCAGTTCCCGAGGCTCCTACGAGCAGTACTTC. Its translation: CASSSRGSYEQYF.

The chain has TRBV4-3 and TRBJ2-1; 7 bases map to TRBD1. CDR1 and CDR2 (germline): LGHNA, YSLEER. There are 15 residues in the CDR3. The V segment lost 0 bases and the J segment 8 bases; nucleotides outside the gene matches: 7. The CDR3 sequence: CASSQDRDSGDEQFF. The CDR3 coding sequence is TGCGCCAGCAGCCAAGATAGGGACAGTGGAGATGAGCAGTTCTTC.

This clone was counted a few times. The rearrangement uses TRBV7-9 and TRBJ2-1, with 9 bases matching TRBD1. Germline CDR1 reads SEHNR; CDR2 reads FQNEAQ (reference sequence). J lost 11 bases, V lost 8 bases, and 13 bases had no gene match. The CDR3 covers 14 residues. Here the CDR3 reads CASLPGQGLPKQFF. The CDR3 region has the DNA TGTGCCAGCTTGCCGGGACAGGGACTCCCAAAGCAGTTCTTC.

The rearrangement uses TRBV6-5 and TRBJ2-5; 8 bases line up with TRBD1. The CDR3 extends over 14 amino acids. CDR1 MNHEY and CDR2 SVGAGI come from the germline V gene. With V trimmed by 4 bases and J by 2 bases, 3 bases remained unmatched. Written as DNA, the CDR3 is TGTGCCAGCAGTTTAGACAGGGGACAAGAGACCCAGTACTTC. This encodes CASSLDRGQETQYF.

This clone turned up a few times. The chain couples TRBV2 to TRBJ2-1; D might be TRBD2 (6 bases). This CDR3 has 15 residues. Per germline, CDR1 SNHLY and CDR2 FYNNEI. Trimming pared 6 bases from V and 5 bases from J, leaving 17 bases between. This chain's CDR3 is CASRLLTSFHNEQFF. DNA for the CDR3: TGTGCCAGCAGGCTCCTGACTAGTTTCCACAATGAGCAGTTCTTC.

The V gene is TRBV6-4, the J gene TRBJ1-6; 9 nucleotides match TRBD1. The CDR3 spans 16 residues. The J segment lost 5 bases and the V segment lost 3 bases, leaving 5 bases of the junction unmatched. Germline values: CDR1 MRHNA, CDR2 SNTAGT. CDR3 bases: TGTGCCAGCAGTGAAAATGGACAGGGGCATAATTCACCCCTCCACTTT. Translation: CASSENGQGHNSPLHF.

This sequence joins TRBV5-4 and TRBJ1-3; 8 nucleotides agree with TRBD1. The trim removed 7 bases at V and 4 bases at J, leaving 13 bases unmatched. The germline V gene encodes CDR1 SGHNT and CDR2 YYREEE (reference sequence). The CDR3 extends over 16 amino acids. For the CDR3, the DNA is TGTGCCAGCCTGGACAGGGAACATCGAGACGGAAACACCATATATTTT. This sequence encodes CASLDREHRDGNTIYF.

The V and J genes are TRBV29-1 and TRBJ1-2; D is possibly TRBD1 (6 bases). The germline V and J ends were trimmed by 4 bases and 8 bases, with 17 bases remaining between them. The CDR3 consists of 13 residues. The germline V gene has CDR1 SQVTM and CDR2 ANQGSEA. In DNA, the CDR3 is TGCAGCGTTGCCGACGACAGGTCCCTCGGCTACACCTTC. Translating gives CSVADDRSLGYTF.

CDR3 DNA sequence: TGTGCCAGCAGCTTACAGGCCTCCTTACTCCAAGAGACCCAGTACTTC. Its protein is CASSLQASLLQETQYF. The chain has TRBV7-2 and TRBJ2-5; D uncertain. This CDR3 is 16 amino acids long. Germline CDR1 is SGHTA and CDR2 is FQGNSA. Between the trimmed V and J ends, which lost 2 bases and 1 base, there was a span of 14 bases. Full variable domain (remainder filled in from reference TRBV7-2 and TRBJ2-5): GAGVSQSPSNKVTEKGKDVELRCDPISGHTALYWYRQSLGQGLEFLIYFQGNSAPDKSGLPSDRFSAERTGGSVSTLTIQRTQQEDSAVYLCASSLQASLLQETQYFGPGTRLLVL.

This rearrangement joins TRBV30 to TRBJ2-1; TRBD2 is a possible D gene (6 bases). Looked up from germline, CDR1 is GTSNPN and CDR2 is SVGIG (reference sequence). V was pared by 1 base and J by 7 bases, with 17 bases between. This CDR3 contains 15 residues. CDR3 nucleotide sequence: TGTGCCTGGAGTGCCCACCTCAGGGCGGGGAATGAGCAGTTCTTC. This codes for CAWSAHLRAGNEQFF.

This clone was detected only a few times. For the CDR3, the DNA is TGCAGCGCATCCGGGATGAAAGAGACCCAGTACTTC. This encodes CSASGMKETQYF. This chain joins TRBV29-1 and TRBJ2-5; D is possibly TRBD2 (5 bases). Trimming removed 7 bases at V and 3 bases at J, with 12 bases between. The CDR3 spans 12 residues. The germline V gene encodes CDR1 SQVTM and CDR2 ANQGSEA.